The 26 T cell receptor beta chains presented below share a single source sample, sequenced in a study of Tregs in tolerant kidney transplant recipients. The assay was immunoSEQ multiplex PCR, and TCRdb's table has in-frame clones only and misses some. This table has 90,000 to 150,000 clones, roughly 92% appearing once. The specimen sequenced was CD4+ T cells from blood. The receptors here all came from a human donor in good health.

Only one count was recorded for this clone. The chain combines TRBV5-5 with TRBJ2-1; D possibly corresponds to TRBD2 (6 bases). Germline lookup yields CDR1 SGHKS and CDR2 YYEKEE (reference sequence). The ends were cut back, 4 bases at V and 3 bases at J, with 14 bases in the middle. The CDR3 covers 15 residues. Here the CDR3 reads CASSAAVAVYNEQFF. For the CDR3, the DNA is TGTGCCAGCAGCGCCGCGGTAGCGGTCTACAATGAGCAGTTCTTC.

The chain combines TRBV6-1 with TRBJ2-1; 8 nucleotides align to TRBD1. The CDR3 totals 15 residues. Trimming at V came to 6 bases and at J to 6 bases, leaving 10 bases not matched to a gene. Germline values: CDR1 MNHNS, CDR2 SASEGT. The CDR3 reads CASRSRTGSGNEQFF. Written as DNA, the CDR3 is TGTGCCAGCAGGTCCCGGACAGGGTCGGGCAATGAGCAGTTCTTC.

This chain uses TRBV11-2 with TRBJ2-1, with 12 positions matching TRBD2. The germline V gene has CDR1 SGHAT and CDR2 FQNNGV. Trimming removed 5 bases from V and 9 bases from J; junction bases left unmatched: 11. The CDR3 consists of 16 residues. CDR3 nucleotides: TGTGCCAGCAGCCTCCTGACTAGCGGGAGTAATGGTGAGCAGTTCTTC. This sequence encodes CASSLLTSGSNGEQFF.

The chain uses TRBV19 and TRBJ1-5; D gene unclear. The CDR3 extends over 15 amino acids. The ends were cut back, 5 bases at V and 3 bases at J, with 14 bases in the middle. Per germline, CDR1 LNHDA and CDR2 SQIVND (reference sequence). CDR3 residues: CASSPLQAYNQPQHF. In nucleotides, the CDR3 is TGTGCCAGTAGTCCCCTCCAGGCTTACAATCAGCCCCAGCATTTT.

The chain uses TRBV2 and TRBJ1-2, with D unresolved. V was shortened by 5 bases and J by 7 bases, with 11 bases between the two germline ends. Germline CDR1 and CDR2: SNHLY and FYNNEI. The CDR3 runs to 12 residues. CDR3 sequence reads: CASSPVSSGYTF. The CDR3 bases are TGTGCCAGCAGTCCGGTGTCAAGTGGCTACACCTTC.

CDR3 nucleotides: TGTGCCAGCAGCTTCTCGGGGTACGAGCAGTACTTC. Its protein product is CASSFSGYEQYF. The chain employs TRBV11-3 and TRBJ2-7, with D tentatively TRBD2 (5 bases). Germline CDR1 reads SGHNT; CDR2 reads YENEEA. This CDR3 has 12 amino acids. The V end lost 3 bases, the J end lost 4 bases, and 7 bases lay between the germline ends.

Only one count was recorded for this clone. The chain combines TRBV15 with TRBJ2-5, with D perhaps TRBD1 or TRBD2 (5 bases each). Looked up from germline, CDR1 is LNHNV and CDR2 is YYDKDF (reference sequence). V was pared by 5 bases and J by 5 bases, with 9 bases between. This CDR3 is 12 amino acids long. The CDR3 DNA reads TGTGCCACCAGCGAGGGGCGGGAGACCCAGTACTTC. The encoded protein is CATSEGRETQYF.

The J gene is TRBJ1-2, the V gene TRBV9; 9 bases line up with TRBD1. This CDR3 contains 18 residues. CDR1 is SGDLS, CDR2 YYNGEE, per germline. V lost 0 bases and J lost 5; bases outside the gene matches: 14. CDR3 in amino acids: CASSVDLQGAPLPYGYTF. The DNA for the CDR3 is TGTGCCAGCAGCGTAGATCTACAGGGGGCACCACTACCTTATGGCTACACCTTC.

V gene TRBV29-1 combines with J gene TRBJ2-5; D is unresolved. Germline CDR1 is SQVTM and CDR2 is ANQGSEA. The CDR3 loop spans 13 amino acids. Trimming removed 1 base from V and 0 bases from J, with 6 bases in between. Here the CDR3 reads CSVEGRNQETQYF. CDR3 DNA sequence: TGCAGCGTTGAAGGGCGAAACCAAGAGACCCAGTACTTC.

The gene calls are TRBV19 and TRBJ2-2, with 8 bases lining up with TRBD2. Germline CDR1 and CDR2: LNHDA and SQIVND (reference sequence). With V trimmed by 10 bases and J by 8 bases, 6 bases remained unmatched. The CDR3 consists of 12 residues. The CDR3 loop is CATTAGAGELFF. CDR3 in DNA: TGTGCCACCACAGCGGGAGCTGGGGAGCTGTTTTTT.

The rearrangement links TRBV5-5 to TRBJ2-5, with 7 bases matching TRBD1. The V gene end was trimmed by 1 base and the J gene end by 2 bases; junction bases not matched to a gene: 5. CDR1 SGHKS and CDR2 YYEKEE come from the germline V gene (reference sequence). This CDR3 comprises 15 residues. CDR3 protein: CASSLRDRYQETQYF. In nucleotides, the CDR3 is TGTGCCAGCAGCTTGCGGGACAGATATCAAGAGACCCAGTACTTC. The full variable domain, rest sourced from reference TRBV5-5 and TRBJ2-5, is DAGVTQSPTHLIKTRGQQVTLRCSPISGHKSVSWYQQVLGQGPQFIFQYYEKEERGRGNFPDRFSARQFPNYSSELNVNALLLGDSALYLCASSLRDRYQETQYFGPGTRLLVL.

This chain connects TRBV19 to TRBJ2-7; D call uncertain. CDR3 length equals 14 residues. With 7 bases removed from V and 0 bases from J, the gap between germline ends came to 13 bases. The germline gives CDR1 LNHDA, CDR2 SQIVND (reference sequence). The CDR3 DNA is TGTGCCAGTATGGAAGGGCCCTACTCCTACGAGCAGTACTTC. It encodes CASMEGPYSYEQYF.

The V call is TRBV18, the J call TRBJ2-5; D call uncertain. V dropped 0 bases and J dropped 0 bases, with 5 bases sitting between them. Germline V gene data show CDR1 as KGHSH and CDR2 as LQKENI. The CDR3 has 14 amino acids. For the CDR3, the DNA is TGTGCCAGCTCACCACCGAAGGACCAAGAGACCCAGTACTTC. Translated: CASSPPKDQETQYF.

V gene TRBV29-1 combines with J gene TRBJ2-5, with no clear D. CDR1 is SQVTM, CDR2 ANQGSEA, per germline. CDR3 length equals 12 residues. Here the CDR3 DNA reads TGCAGTTGTGTGGGGTTGCAGGAGACCCAGTACTTC. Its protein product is CSCVGLQETQYF.

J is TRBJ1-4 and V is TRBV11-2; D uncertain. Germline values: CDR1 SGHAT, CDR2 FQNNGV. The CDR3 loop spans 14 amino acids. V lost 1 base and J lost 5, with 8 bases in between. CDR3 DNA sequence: TGTGCCAGCAGCTTAGTAAAAGAAAATGAAAAACTGTTTTTT. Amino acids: CASSLVKENEKLFF.

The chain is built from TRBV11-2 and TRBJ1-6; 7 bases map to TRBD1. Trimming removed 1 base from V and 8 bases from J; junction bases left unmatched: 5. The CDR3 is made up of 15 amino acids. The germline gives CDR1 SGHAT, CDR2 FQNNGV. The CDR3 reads CASSLADRAHSPLHF. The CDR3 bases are TGTGCCAGCAGCTTAGCTGACAGGGCCCATTCACCCCTCCACTTT.

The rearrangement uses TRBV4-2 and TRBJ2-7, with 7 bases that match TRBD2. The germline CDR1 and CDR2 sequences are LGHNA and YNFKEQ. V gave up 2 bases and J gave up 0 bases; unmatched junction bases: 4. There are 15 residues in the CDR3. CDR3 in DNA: TGTGCCAGCAGCCAACCCGGGACTAACTCCTACGAGCAGTACTTC. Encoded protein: CASSQPGTNSYEQYF.

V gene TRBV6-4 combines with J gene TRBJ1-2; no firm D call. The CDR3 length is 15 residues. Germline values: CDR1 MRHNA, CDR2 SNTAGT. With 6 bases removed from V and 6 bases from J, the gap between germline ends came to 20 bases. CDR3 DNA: TGTGCCAGCAGAGGAGCGCCTACAGTTATCCATGGCTACACCTTC. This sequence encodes CASRGAPTVIHGYTF.

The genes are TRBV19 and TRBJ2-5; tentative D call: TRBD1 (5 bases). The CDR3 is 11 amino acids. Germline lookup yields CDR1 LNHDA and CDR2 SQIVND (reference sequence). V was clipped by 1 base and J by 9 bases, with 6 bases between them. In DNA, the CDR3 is TGTGCCAGTAGTATAGCAGGGTCCCAGTACTTC. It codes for CASSIAGSQYF.

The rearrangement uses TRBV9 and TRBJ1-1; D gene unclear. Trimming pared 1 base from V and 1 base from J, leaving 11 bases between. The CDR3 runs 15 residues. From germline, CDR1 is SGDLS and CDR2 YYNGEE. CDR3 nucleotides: TGTGCCAGCAGCGTAAGGATCCAGAGGAACACTGAAGCTTTCTTT. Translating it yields CASSVRIQRNTEAFF.

CDR3 in DNA: TGTGCCAGCAGTGTGGGGGGCGGTACCTCTGGGGCCAACGTCCTGACTTTC. The encoded protein is CASSVGGGTSGANVLTF. The rearrangement links TRBV25-1 to TRBJ2-6; D might be TRBD1 or TRBD2, each matching 6 bases. CDR1 is MGHDK and CDR2 is SYGVNS in the germline V gene. The CDR3 spans 17 residues. Trimming took 4 bases from V and 0 from J, leaving 13 bases between them.

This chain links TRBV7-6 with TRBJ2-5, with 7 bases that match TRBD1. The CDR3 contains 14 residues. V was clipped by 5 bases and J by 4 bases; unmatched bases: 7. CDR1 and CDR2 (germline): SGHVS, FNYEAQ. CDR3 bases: TGTGCCAGCAGCCCCACCGGGACAGCAGAGACCCAGTACTTC. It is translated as CASSPTGTAETQYF.

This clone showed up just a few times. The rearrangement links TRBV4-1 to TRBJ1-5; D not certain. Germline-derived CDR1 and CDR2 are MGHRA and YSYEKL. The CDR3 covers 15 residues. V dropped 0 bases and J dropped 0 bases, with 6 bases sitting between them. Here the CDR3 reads CASSQDGHSNQPQHF. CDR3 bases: TGCGCCAGCAGCCAAGACGGCCATAGCAATCAGCCCCAGCATTTT.

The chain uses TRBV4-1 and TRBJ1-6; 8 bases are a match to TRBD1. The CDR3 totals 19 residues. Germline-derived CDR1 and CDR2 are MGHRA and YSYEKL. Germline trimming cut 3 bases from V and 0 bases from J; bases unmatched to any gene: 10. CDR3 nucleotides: TGCGCCAGCAGCCAGGACTCAGGGGGCTCGTTCTCCTATAATTCACCCCTCCACTTT. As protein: CASSQDSGGSFSYNSPLHF.

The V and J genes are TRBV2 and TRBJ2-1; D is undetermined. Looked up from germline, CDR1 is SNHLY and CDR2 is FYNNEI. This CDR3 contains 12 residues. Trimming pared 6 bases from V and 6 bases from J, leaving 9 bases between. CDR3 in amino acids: CASSGPPNEQFF. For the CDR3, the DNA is TGTGCCAGCAGCGGACCCCCCAATGAGCAGTTCTTC.

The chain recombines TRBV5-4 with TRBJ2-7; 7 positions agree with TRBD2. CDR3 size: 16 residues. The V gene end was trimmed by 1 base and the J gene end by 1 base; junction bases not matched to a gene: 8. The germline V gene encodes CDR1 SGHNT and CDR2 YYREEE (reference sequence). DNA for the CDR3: TGTGCCAGCAGCTTGCTTTGGGAGGGCCTATCCTACGAGCAGTACTTC. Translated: CASSLLWEGLSYEQYF.